This TCR beta chain was observed in a study of metastatic and nonmetastatic thyroid tumors. This clone is termed medium-sized. TCRdb re-called clones from the PCR reads using MiXCR. This table holds approximately 12,000 clones, 30% to 35% found once. Patients had received no treatment of any kind before thyroid surgery. CDR1 ENHRY and CDR2 SYGVKD come from the germline V gene. There are 15 residues in the CDR3. Unmatched junction bases numbered 13, after V lost 10 bases and J lost 4 bases. The chain recombines TRBV10-3 with TRBJ1-2; 9 positions agree with TRBD1. This TCR came from a female donor with papillary thyroid cancer or a benign thyroid nodule (not recorded which). Some clones in this sample may be carry-over from other donors' samples. The sequenced sample was tumor tissue. DNA of the CDR3: TGTGCCACCTTACAGGGACAGGGCGGAATCTATGGCTACACCTTC. Translating it yields CATLQGQGGIYGYTF.